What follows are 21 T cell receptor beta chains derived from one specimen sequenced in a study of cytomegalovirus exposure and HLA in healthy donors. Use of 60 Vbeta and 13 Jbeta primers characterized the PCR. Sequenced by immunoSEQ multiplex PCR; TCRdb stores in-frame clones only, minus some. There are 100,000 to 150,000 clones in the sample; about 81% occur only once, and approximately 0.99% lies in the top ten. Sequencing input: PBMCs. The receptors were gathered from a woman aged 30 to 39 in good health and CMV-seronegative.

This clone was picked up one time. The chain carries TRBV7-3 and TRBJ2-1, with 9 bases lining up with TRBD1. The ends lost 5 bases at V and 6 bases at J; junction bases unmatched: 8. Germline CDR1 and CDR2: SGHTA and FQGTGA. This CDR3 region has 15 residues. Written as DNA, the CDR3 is TGTGCCAGCAGCGTCGGGACAGGGTTTAGCAATGAGCAGTTCTTC. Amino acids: CASSVGTGFSNEQFF. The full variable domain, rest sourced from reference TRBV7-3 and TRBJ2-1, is GAGVSQTPSNKVTEKGKYVELRCDPISGHTALYWYRQSLGQGPEFLIYFQGTGAADDSGLPNDRFFAVRPEGSVSTLKIQRTERGDSAVYLCASSVGTGFSNEQFFGPGTRLTVL.

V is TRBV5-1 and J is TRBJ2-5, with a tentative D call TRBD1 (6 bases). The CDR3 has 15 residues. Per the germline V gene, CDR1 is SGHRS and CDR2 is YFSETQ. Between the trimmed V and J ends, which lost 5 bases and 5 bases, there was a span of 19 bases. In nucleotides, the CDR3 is TGCGCCAGCAGACCTTCACAGGGTCTGTGGGAGACCCAGTACTTC. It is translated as CASRPSQGLWETQYF.

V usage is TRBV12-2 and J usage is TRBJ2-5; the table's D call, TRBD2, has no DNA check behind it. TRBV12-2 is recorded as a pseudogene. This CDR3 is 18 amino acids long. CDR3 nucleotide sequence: TGTGCAAGTCGCACAAGGAGTAAGGCTAGCGGGGATCAAGAGACCCAGTACTTC. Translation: CASRTRSKASGDQETQYF.

DNA of the CDR3: TGTGCCAGTAGTATAGCGACAGGGGGAAACACTGAAGCTTTCTTT. Translating it yields CASSIATGGNTEAFF. The chain couples TRBV19 to TRBJ1-1; 9 nucleotides agree with TRBD1. The germline V gene has CDR1 LNHDA and CDR2 SQIVND (reference sequence). The CDR3 has 15 amino acids. The V gene end was trimmed by 1 base and the J gene end by 2 bases; junction bases not matched to a gene: 2.

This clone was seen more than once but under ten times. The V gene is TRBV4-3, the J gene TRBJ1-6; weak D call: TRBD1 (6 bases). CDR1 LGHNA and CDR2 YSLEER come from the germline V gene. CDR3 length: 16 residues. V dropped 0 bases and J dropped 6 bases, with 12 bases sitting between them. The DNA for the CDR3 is TGCGCCAGCAGCCAAGAGATGGACAGCACTAATTCACCCCTCCACTTT. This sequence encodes CASSQEMDSTNSPLHF.

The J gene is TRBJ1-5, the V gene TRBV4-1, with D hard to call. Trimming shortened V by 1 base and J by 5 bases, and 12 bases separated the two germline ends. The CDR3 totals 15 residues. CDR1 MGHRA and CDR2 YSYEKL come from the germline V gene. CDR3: CASSQGAATYQPQHF. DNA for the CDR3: TGCGCCAGCAGCCAAGGAGCGGCGACTTATCAGCCCCAGCATTTT.

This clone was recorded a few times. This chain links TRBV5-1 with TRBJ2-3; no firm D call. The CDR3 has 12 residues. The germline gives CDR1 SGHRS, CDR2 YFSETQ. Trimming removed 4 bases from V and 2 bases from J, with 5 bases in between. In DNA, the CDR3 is TGCGCCAGCAGCCCAAACACAGATACGCAGTATTTT. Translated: CASSPNTDTQYF.

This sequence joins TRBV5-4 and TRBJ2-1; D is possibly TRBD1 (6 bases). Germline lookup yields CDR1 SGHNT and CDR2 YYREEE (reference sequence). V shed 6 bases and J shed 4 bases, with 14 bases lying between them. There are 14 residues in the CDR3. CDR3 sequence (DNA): TGTGCCAGCAACCGGGACATCTCTTACAATGAGCAGTTCTTC. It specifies CASNRDISYNEQFF.

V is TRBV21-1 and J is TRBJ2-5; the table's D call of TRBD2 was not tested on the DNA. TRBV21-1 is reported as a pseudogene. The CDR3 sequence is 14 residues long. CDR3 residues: CASSKGRGLETQYF. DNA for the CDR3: TGTGCCAGCAGCAAGGGCCGGGGTTTAGAGACCCAGTACTTC.

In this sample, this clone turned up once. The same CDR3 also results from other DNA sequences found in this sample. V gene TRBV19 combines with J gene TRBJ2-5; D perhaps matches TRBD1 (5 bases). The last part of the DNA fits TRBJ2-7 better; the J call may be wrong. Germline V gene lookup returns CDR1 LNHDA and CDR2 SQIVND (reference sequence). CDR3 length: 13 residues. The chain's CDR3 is CASSIDSSYEQYF. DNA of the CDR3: TGTGCCAGTAGTATCGACAGCTCCTACGAGCAGTACTTC.

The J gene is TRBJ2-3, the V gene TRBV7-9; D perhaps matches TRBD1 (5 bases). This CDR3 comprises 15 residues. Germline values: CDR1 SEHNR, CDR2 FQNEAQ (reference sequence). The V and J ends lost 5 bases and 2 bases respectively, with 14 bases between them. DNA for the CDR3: TGTGCCAGCAGCAACTACCGACAGCACACAGATACGCAGTATTTT. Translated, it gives CASSNYRQHTDTQYF.

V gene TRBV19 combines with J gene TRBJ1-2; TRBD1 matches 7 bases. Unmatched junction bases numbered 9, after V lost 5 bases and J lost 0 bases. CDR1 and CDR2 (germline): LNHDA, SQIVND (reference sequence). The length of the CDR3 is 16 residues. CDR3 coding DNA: TGTGCCAGTAGTCCCATCCACAGGGGTGCTAACTATGGCTACACCTTC. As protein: CASSPIHRGANYGYTF.

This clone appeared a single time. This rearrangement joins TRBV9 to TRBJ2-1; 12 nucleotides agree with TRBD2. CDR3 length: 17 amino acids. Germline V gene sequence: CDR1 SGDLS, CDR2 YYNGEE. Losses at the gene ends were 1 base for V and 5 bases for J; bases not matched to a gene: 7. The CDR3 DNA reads TGTGCCAGCAGCGTAACATTACTAGCGGGGGGTGACAATGAGCAGTTCTTC. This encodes CASSVTLLAGGDNEQFF. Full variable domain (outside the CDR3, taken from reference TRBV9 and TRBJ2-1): DSGVTQTPKHLITATGQRVTLRCSPRSGDLSVYWYQQSLDQGLQFLIQYYNGEERAKGNILERFSAQQFPDLHSELNLSSLELGDSALYFCASSVTLLAGGDNEQFFGPGTRLTVL.

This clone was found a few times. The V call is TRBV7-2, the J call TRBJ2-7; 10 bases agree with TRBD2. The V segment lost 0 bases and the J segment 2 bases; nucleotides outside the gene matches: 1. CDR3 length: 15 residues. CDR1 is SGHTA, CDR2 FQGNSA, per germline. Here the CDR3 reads CASSLALAGPYEQYF. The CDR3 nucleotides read TGTGCCAGCAGCTTAGCACTAGCGGGACCCTACGAGCAGTACTTC.

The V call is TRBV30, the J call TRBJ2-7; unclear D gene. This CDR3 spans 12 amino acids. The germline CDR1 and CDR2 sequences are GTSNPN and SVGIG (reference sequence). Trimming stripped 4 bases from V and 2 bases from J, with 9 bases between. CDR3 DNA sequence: TGTGCCTGGAACACCCAACCCTACGAGCAGTACTTC. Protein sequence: CAWNTQPYEQYF.

The CDR3 bases are TGTGCCAGCAGTAGGACTAGCGGCTCCTACGAGCAGTACTTC. The encoded protein is CASSRTSGSYEQYF. The V and J genes are TRBV7-9 and TRBJ2-7, with 10 bases matching TRBD2. The CDR3 consists of 14 residues. Germline V gene sequence: CDR1 SEHNR, CDR2 FQNEAQ (reference sequence). Losses at the gene ends were 6 bases for V and 0 bases for J; bases not matched to a gene: 2.

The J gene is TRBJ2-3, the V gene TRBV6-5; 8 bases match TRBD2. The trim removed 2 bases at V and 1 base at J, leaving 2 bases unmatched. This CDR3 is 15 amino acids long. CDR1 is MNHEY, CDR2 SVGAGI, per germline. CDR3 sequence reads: CASSYQTSGTDTQYF. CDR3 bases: TGTGCCAGCAGTTACCAGACTAGCGGCACAGATACGCAGTATTTT.

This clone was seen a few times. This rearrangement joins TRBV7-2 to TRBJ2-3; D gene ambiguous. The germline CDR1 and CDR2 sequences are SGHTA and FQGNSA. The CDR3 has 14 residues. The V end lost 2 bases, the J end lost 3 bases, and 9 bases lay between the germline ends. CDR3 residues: CASSLLGWTDTQYF. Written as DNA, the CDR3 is TGTGCCAGCAGCTTACTCGGGTGGACAGATACGCAGTATTTT.

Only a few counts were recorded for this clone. This chain's CDR3 is CASSIFPTGDFNYGYTF. CDR3 nucleotides: TGTGCCAGTAGTATATTCCCGACAGGAGATTTTAACTATGGCTACACCTTC. This chain links TRBV19 with TRBJ1-2, with D possibly TRBD1 on 6 matching bases. This CDR3 is built from 17 residues. The germline gives CDR1 LNHDA, CDR2 SQIVND (reference sequence). The V gene lost 2 bases and the J gene lost 1 base, with 17 bases spanning the gap. The complete variable domain, with remaining parts taken from reference TRBV19 and TRBJ1-2, reads DGGITQSPKYLFRKEGQNVTLSCEQNLNHDAMYWYRQDPGQGLRLIYYSQIVNDFQKGDIAEGYSVSREKKESFPLTVTSAQKNPTAFYLCASSIFPTGDFNYGYTFGSGTRLTVV.

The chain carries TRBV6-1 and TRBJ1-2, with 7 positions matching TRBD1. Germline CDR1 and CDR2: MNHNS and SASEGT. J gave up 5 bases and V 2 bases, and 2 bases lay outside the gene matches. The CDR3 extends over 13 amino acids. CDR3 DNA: TGTGCCAGCAGTGAACAGGGGGAATATGGCTACACCTTC. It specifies CASSEQGEYGYTF.

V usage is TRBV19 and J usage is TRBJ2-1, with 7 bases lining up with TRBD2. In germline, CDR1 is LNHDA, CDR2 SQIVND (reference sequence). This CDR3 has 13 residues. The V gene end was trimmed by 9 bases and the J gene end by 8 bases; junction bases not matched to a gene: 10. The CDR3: CASGRWGYDEQFF. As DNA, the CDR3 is TGTGCCAGCGGGAGGTGGGGATACGATGAGCAGTTCTTC.